The clone carrying this T cell receptor beta chain was counted ten times or more. Its antigen is unidentified. After removal of 0 bases from V and 8 bases from J, the junction contained 14 bases not matched to a gene. Germline lookup yields CDR1 DFQATT and CDR2 SNEGSKA (reference sequence). This CDR3 has 16 residues. Template switching added a universal primer site; cDNA carried unique molecular identifiers. Via MiXCR, TCRdb re-called the 5' RACE reads, giving one row per CDR3 protein. The sample shows around 140,000 distinct CDR3 sequences, roughly 3.5% of them seen only once. These data originate in a study of identical twins. Regarding the study as a whole: Invariant MAIT and iNKT cells could partly confound zero-insertion analyses.

This sequence was found in a young man in good health. The J gene is TRBJ2-3, the V gene TRBV20-1; 7 positions match TRBD2. Sequencing was carried out using memory T cells sorted from blood. CDR3 region: CSARDLVVAGGVTQYF. The CDR3 bases are TGCAGTGCTAGAGATCTTGTGGTAGCGGGTGGGGTTACGCAGTATTTT.